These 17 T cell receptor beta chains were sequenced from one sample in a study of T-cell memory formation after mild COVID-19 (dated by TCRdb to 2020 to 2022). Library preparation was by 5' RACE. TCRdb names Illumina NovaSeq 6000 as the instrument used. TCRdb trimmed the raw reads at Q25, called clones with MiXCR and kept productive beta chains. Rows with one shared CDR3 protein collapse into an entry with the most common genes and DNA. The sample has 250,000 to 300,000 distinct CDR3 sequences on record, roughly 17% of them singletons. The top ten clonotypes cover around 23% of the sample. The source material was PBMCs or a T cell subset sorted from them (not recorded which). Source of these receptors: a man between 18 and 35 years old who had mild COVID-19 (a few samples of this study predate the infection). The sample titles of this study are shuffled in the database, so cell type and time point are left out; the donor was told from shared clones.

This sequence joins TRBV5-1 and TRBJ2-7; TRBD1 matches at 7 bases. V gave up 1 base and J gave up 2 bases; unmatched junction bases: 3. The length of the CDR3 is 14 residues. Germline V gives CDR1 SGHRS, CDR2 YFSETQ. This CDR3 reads CASSLQGVPYEQYF. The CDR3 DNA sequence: TGCGCCAGCAGCTTGCAGGGGGTGCCCTACGAGCAGTACTTC.

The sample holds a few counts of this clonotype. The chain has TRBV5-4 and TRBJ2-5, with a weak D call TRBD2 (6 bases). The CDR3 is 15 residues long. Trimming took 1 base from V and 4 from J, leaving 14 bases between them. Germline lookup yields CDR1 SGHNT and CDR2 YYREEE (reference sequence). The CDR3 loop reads CASSLRAGPGETQYF. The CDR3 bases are TGTGCCAGCAGCTTGCGAGCGGGCCCCGGAGAGACCCAGTACTTC.

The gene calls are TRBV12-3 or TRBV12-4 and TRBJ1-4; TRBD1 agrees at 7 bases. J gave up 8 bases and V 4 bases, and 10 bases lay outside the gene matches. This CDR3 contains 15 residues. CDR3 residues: CASSSWTGGREKLFF. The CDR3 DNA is TGTGCCAGCAGTTCCTGGACAGGAGGGAGGGAAAAACTGTTTTTT.

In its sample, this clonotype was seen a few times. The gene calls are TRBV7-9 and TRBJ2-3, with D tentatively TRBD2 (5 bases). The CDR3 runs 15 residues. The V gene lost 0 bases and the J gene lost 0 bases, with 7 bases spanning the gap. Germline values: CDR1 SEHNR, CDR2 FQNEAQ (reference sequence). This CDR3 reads CASSLASVSTDTQYF. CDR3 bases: TGTGCCAGCAGCTTAGCTAGCGTTAGCACAGATACGCAGTATTTT.

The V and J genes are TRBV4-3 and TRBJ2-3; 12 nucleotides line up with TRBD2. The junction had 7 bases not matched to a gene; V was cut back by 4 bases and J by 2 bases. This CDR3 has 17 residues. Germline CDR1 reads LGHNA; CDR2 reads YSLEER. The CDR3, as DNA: TGCGCCAGCAGCCTCCAATGGACTAGCGGGGCCACAGATACGCAGTATTTT. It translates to CASSLQWTSGATDTQYF.

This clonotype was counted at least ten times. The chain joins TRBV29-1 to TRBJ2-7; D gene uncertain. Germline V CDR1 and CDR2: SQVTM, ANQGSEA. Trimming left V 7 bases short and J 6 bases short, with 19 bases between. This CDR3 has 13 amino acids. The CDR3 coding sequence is TGCAGCGCTGGGCGACAAGAGTCAACCGAGCAGTACTTC. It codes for CSAGRQESTEQYF.

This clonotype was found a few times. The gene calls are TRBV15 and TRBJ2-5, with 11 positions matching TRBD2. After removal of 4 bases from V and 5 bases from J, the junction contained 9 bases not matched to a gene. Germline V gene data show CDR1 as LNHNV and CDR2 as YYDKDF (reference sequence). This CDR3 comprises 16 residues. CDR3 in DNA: TGTGCCACCAGCACCCGACTAGCGGGGAACTGGGAGACCCAGTACTTC. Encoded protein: CATSTRLAGNWETQYF.

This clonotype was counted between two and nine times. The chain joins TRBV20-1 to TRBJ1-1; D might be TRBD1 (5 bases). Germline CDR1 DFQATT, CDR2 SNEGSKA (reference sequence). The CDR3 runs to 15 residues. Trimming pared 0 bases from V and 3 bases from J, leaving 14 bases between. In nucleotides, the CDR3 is TGCAGTGCTAGAGATTGGGGCAGGGTGGACACTGAAGCTTTCTTT. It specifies CSARDWGRVDTEAFF.

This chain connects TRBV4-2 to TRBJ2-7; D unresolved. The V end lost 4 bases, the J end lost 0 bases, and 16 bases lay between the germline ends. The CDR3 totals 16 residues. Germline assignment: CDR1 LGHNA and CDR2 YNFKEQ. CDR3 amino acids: CASSPLLGTASYEQYF. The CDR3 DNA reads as TGTGCCAGCAGCCCTCTGCTGGGTACGGCCTCCTACGAGCAGTACTTC.

The CDR3 here is CASSQGTVYGYTF. CDR3 DNA sequence: TGTGCCAGCAGCCAAGGGACAGTCTATGGCTACACCTTC. The rearrangement uses TRBV7-3 and TRBJ1-2; 7 bases agree with TRBD1. CDR3 size: 13 residues. Losses at the gene ends were 5 bases for V and 4 bases for J; bases not matched to a gene: 4. Germline assignment: CDR1 SGHTA and CDR2 FQGTGA.

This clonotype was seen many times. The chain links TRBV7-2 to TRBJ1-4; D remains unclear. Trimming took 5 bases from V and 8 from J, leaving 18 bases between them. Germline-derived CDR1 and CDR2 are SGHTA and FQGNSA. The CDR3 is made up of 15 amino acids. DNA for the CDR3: TGTGCCAGCAGCCCGTTACACCTCCGAGGGGAAAAACTGTTTTTT. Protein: CASSPLHLRGEKLFF.

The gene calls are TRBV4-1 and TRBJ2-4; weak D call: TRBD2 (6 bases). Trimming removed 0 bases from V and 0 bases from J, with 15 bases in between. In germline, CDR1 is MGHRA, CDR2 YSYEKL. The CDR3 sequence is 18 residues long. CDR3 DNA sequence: TGCGCCAGCAGCCAAGAGGTGGCGGGAATGGGAGCCAAAAACATTCAGTACTTC. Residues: CASSQEVAGMGAKNIQYF.

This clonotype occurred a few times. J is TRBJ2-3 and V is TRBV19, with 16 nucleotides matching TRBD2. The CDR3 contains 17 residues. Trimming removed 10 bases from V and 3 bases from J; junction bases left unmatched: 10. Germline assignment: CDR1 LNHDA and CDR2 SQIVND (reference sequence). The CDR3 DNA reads TGTGCCACCCAACCGGGACTAGCGGGGGGGCGGACAGATACGCAGTATTTT. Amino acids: CATQPGLAGGRTDTQYF.

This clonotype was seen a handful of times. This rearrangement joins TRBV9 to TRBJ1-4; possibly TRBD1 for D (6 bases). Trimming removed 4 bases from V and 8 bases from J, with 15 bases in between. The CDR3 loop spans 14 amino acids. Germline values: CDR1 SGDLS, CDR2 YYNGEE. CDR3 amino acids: CASSPQTGAEKLFF. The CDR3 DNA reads TGTGCCAGCAGCCCACAGACGGGGGCGGAAAAACTGTTTTTT.

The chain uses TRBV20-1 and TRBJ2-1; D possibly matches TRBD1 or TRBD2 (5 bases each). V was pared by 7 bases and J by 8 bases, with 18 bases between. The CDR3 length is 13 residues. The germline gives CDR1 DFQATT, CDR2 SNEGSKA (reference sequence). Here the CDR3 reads CSERRVSGDEQFF. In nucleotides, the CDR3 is TGCAGTGAACGCAGGGTCTCCGGGGATGAGCAGTTCTTC.

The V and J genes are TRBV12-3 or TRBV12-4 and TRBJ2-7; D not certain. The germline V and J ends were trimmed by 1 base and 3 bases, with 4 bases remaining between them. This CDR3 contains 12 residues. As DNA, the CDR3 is TGTGCCAGCAGTTTAGGCCTCTACGAGCAGTACGTC. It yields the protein CASSLGLYEQYV.

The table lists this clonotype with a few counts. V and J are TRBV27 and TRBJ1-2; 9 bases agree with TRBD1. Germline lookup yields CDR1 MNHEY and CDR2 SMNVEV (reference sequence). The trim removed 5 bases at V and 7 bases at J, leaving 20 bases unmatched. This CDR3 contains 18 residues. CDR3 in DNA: TGTGCCAGCAGTCCGATGAAAGGAACCCGGGACAGGGTGGTTGGCTACACCTTC. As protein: CASSPMKGTRDRVVGYTF.